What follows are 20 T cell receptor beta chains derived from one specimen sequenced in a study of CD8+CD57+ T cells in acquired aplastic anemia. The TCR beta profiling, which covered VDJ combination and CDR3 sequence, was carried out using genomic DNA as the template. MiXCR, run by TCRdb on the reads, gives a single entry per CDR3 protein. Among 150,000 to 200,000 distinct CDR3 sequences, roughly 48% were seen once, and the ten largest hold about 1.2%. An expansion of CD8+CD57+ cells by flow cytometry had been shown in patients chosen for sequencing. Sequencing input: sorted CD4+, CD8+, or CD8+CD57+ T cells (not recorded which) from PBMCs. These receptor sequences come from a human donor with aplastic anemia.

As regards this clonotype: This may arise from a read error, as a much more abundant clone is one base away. The CDR3 spells CASSYATGIYGHTF. DNA of the CDR3: TGTGCCAGCAGTTACGCGACAGGGATCTATGGCCACACCTTC. The rearrangement uses TRBV6-5 and TRBJ1-2; 7 nucleotides align to TRBD1. Germline V gene sequence: CDR1 MNHEY, CDR2 SVGAGI. This CDR3 contains 14 residues.

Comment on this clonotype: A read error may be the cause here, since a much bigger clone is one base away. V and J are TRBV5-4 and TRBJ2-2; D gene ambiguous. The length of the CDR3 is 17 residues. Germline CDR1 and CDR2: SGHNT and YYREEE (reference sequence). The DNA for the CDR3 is TGTGTCAGCAGATTGTCCCTCTTGCGGCAGCTCACCGGGGAGCTGTTTTTT. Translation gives CVSRLSLLRQLTGELFF.

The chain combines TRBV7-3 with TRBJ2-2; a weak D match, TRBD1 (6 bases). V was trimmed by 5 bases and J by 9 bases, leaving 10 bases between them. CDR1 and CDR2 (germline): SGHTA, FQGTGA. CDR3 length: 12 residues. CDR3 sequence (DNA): TGTGCCAGCAGCAAAGGGGACAGGGAGCTGTTTTTT. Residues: CASSKGDRELFF.

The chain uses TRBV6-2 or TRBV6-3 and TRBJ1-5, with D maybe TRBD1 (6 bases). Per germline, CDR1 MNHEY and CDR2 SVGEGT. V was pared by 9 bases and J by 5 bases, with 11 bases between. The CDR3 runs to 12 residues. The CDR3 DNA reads TGTGCCAGTAAAGGGGGGGATCAGCCCCAGCATTTT. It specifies CASKGGDQPQHF.

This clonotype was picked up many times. The CDR3 nucleotides are TGTGCCAGTAGTATAGGCTCCCTTGCGGAGACCCAGTACTTC. It specifies CASSIGSLAETQYF. The genes are TRBV19 and TRBJ2-5; D gene ambiguous. Trimming removed 1 base from V and 5 bases from J, with 11 bases in between. The CDR3 runs 14 residues. Germline CDR1 reads LNHDA; CDR2 reads SQIVND (reference sequence).

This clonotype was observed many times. The CDR3 here is CASSGLAAYNEQFF. In nucleotides, the CDR3 is TGTGCCAGCAGTGGGCTAGCGGCCTACAATGAGCAGTTCTTC. The V gene is TRBV6-1, the J gene TRBJ2-1; 7 nucleotides match TRBD2. The CDR3 extends over 14 amino acids. The J segment lost 2 bases and the V segment lost 4 bases, leaving 2 bases of the junction unmatched. Germline assignment: CDR1 MNHNS and CDR2 SASEGT.

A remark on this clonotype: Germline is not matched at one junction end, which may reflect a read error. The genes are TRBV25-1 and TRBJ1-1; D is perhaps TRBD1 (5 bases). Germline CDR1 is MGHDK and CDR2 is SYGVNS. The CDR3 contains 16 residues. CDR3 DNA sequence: TGTGCCAGCAGTGAATTACGGGGGGACCTGAATACTGAAGCTTTCTTT. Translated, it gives CASSELRGDLNTEAFF. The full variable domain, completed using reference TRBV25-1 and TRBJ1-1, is EADIYQTPRYLVIGTGKKITLECSQTMGHDKMYWYQQDPGMELHLIHYSYGVNSTEKGDLSSESTVSRIRTEHFPLTLESARPSHTSQYLCASSELRGDLNTEAFFGQGTRLTVV.

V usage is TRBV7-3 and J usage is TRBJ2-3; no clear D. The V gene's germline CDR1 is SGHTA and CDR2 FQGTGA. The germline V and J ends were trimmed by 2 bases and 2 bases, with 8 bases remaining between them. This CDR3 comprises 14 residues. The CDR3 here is CASSLVSNTDTQYF. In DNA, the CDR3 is TGTGCCAGCAGCTTAGTTTCAAACACAGATACGCAGTATTTT.

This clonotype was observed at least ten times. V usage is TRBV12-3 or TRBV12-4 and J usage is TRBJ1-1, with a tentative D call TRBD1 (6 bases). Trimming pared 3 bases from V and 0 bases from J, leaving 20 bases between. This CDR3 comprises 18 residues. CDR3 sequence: CASSFWTDLGYMNTEAFF. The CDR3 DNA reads TGTGCCAGCAGTTTCTGGACAGACCTCGGATACATGAACACTGAAGCTTTCTTT.

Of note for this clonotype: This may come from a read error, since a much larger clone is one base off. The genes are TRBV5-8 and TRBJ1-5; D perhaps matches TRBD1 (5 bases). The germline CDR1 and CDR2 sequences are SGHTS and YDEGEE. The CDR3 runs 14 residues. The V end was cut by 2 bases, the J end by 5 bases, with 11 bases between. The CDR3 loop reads CASSFRESDQPQHF. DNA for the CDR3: TGTGCCAGCAGCTTCAGGGAGAGCGATCAGCCCCAGCATTTT. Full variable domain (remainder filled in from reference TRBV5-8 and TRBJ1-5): EAGVTQSPTHLIKTRGQQATLRCSPISGHTSVYWYQQALGLGLQFLLWYDEGEERNRGNFPPRFSGRQFPNYSSELNVNALELEDSALYLCASSFRESDQPQHFGDGTRLSIL.

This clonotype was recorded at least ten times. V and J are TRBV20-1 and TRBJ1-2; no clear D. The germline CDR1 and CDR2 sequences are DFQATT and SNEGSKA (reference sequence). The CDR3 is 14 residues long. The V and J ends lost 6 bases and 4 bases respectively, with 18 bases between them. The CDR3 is CSATPEAGIYGYTF. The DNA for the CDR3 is TGCAGTGCCACCCCGGAGGCGGGGATCTATGGCTACACCTTC.

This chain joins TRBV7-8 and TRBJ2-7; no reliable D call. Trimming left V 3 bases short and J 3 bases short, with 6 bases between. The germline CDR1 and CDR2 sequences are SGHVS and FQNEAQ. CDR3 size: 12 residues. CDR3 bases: TGTGCCAGCAGCTTTAGCTTCTACGAGCAGTACTTC. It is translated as CASSFSFYEQYF.

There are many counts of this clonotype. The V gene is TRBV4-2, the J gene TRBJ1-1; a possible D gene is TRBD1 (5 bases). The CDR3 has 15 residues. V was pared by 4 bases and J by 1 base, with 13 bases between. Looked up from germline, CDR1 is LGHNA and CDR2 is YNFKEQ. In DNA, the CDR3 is TGTGCCAGCAGCCGATCGGGGGTAGGGAACACTGAAGCTTTCTTT. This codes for CASSRSGVGNTEAFF.

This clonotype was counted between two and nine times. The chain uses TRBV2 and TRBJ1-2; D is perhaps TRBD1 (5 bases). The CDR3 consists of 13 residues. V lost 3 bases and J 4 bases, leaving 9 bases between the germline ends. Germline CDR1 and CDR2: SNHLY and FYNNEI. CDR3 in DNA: TGTGCCAGCAGTGAGTTGGGGACCTATGGCTACACCTTC. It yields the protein CASSELGTYGYTF.

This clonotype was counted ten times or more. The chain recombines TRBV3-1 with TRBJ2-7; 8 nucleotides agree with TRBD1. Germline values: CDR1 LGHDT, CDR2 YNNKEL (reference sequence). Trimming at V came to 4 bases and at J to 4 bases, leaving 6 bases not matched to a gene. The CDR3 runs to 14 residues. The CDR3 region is CASSPLTGGYEQYF. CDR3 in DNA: TGTGCCAGCAGCCCCCTCACAGGGGGGTACGAGCAGTACTTC.

This CDR3 is CASSRYQRDSYEQYF. As DNA, the CDR3 is TGTGCCAGCAGCCGGTACCAGCGGGACTCCTACGAGCAGTACTTC. The rearrangement joins TRBV7-9 to TRBJ2-7; 7 bases are a match to TRBD2. CDR3 length: 15 amino acids. The trim removed 5 bases at V and 0 bases at J, leaving 7 bases unmatched. Germline CDR1 SEHNR, CDR2 FQNEAQ (reference sequence).

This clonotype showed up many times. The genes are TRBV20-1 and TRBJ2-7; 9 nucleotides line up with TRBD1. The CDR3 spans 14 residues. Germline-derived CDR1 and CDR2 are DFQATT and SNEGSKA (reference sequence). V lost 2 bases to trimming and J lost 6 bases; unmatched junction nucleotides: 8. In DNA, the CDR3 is TGCAGTGCTAGATATCCGGGACAGGGTGGCGAGCAGTACTTC. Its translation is CSARYPGQGGEQYF.

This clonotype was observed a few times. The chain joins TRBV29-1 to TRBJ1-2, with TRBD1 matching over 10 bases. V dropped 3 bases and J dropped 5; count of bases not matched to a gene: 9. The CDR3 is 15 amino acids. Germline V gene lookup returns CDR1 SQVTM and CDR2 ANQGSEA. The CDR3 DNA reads TGCAGCGTTGACAGGGGACAGGGGTTAGGATATGGCTACACCTTC. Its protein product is CSVDRGQGLGYGYTF.

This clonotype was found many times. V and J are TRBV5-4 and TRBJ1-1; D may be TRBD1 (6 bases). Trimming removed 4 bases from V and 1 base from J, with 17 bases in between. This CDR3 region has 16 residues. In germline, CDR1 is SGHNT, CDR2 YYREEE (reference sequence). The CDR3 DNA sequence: TGTGCCAGCAGCGGCAAGACAGGTACTAAGAACACTGAAGCTTTCTTT. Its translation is CASSGKTGTKNTEAFF. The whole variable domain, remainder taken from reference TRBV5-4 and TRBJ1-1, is ETGVTQSPTHLIKTRGQQVTLRCSSQSGHNTVSWYQQALGQGPQFIFQYYREEENGRGNFPPRFSGLQFPNYSSELNVNALELDDSALYLCASSGKTGTKNTEAFFGQGTRLTVV.

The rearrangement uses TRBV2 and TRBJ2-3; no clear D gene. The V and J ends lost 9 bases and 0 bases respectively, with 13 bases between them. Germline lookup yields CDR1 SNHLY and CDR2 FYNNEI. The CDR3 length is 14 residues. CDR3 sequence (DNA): TGTGCCAGACAGAAGGCGGTGAGCACAGATACGCAGTATTTT. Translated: CARQKAVSTDTQYF.